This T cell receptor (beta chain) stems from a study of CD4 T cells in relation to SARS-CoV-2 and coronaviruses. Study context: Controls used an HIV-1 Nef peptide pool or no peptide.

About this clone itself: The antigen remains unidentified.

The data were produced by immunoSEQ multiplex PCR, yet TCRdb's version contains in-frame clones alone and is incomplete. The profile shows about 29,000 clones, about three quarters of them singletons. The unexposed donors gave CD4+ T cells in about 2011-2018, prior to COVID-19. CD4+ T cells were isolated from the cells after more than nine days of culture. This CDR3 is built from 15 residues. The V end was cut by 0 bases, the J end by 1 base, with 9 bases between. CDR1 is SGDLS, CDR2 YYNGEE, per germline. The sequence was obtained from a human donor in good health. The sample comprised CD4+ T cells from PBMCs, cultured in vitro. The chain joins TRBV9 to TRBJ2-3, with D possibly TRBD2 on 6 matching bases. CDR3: CASSVGGMGTDTQYF. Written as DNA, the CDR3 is TGTGCCAGCAGCGTAGGCGGGATGGGCACAGATACGCAGTATTTT.